The T cell receptor (beta chain) under discussion was sequenced for a study of blood T cell repertoires in COVID-19 (dated by TCRdb to about 2020). Context from the whole study: Samples from collaborators originated in the United States, Italy and Spain and spanned both the acute and convalescent phases of COVID-19. Nearly every sample came with metadata listing a de-identified subject ID, COVID-19 status, age in years and sex. Where available, HLA class I and class II types were taken from metadata supplied by the sample provider and were not determined by assay-based typing. The samples were drawn from two sources: the first 160 participants of the ongoing ImmuneRACE study, and about 1,300 subjects contributed by 6 global collaborators. The material from the prospective study consisted of cDNA or gDNA derived from T cells, B-cell-depleted T cells, or PBMCs. The dataset comprised deeply sampled blood TCRbeta repertoires from subjects exposed to, actively infected with, or recovered from COVID-19. The repertoires were released in a freely available public database meant as a resource for research on the immune response to SARS-CoV-2.

Findings and caveats that apply to the study as a whole: Clinical and demographic metadata were provided uncurated, with the amount varying by source and participant.

In Seattle, one collaborating source enrolled patients while the infection was active and tracked those patients longitudinally over the course of disease. The collaborating institutions used their own protocols to collect whole blood in K2EDTA tubes. For TCRbeta analysis, collaborators shipped samples in one of three forms: frozen whole blood, isolated PBMCs, or DNA extracted from either of those sample types. CDR1 and CDR2 are read off the germline V gene (reference sequence) as LNHDA and SQIVND. The CDR3 runs 16 residues from the cysteine to the phenylalanine. The retained sequence is limited to the CDR3, 48 bases, with the frame set at the first base. Ends trimmed: V by 7 bases, J by 1 base; bases unmatched to a gene: 10. With respect to this clone: Its antigen specificity is not known. The input lacks base qualities; no much larger clone sits a single base away.

TCRbeta CDR3 regions were amplified from genomic DNA by means of the immunoSEQ Assay, a bias-controlled multiplex PCR. For the original study's pipeline: The number of nucleated cells in each sample was estimated from the amplification of reference gene primers within the assay. To quantify the absolute abundance of each unique TCRbeta CDR3 rearrangement, sequence reads were collapsed and filtered. For each sample, productive Simpson clonality was calculated by taking the square root of Simpson's diversity index across productive rearrangements. The table was pulled from immuneACCESS by TCRdb, which kept in-frame rearrangements only. Such tables lose some clones; where checked, under half of the loss comes from unresolved V genes, and the rest has no known cause. For V, J and clone size, that table is used; D and trimming come from the DNA. For this sample the table gives under 250,000 clones, of which approximately 90% were detected only once. The ten most abundant clones make up more than 0.7% of the sample.

The chain is assembled from TRBV19 and TRBJ1-5; TRBD1 matches 7 bases in the middle. The TCR originated in a man aged 55 to 70 with COVID-19, enrolled during active disease. Sequencing was done on a sample of peripheral blood. The bases are TGTGCCAGTAACCCAGTACAGGGGTCGAGCAATCAGCCCCAGCATTTT. This encodes CASNPVQGSSNQPQHF.